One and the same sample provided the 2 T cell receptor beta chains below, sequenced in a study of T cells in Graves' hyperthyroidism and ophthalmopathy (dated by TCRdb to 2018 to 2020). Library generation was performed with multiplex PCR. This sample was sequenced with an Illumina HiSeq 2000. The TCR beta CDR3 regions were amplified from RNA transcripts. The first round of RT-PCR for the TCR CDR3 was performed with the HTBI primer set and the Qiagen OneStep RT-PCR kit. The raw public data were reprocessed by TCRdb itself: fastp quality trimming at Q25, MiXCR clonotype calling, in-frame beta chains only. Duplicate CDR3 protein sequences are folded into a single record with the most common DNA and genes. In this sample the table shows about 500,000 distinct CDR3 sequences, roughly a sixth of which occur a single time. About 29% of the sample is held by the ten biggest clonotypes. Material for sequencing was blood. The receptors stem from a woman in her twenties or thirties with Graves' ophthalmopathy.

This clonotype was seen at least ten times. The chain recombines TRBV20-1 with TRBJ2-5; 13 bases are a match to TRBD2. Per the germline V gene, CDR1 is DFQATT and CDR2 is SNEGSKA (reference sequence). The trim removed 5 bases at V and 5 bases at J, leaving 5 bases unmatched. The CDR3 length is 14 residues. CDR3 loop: CSAWTSGSWETQYF. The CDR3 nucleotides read TGCAGTGCTTGGACTAGCGGGAGTTGGGAGACCCAGTACTTC.

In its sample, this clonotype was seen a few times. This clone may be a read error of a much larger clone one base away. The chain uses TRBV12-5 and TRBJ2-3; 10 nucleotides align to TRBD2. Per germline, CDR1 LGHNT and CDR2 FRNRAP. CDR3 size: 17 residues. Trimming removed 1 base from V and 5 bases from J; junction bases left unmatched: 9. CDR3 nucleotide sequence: TGTGCTAGTGGTTTGGCCCCAGCGGGAGGGAGACGAGATACGCAGTATTTT. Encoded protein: CASGLAPAGGRRDTQYF.